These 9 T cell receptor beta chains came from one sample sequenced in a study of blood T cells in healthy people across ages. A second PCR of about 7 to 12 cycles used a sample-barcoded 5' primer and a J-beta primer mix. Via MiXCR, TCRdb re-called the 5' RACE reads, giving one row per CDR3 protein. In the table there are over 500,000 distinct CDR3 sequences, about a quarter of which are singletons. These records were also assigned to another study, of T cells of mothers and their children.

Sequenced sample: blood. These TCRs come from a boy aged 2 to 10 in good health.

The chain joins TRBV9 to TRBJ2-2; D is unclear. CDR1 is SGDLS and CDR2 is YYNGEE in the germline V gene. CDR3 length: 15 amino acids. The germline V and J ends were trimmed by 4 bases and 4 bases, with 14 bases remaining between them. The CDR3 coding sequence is TGTGCCAGCAGCCCTAGTGGCCTTAGCACCGGGGAGCTGTTTTTT. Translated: CASSPSGLSTGELFF.

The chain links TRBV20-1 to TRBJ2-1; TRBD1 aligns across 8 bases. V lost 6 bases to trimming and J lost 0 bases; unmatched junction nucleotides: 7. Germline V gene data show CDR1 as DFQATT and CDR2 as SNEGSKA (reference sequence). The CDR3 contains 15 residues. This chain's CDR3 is CSAWTGHSSYNEQFF. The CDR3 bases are TGCAGTGCGTGGACAGGGCACAGCTCCTACAATGAGCAGTTCTTC.

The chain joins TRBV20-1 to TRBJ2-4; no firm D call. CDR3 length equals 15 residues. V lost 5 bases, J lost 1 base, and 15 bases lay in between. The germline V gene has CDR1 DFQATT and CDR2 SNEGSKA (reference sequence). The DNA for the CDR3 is TGCAGTGCTCCGCCCGAAGTGGGGGCCAAAAACATTCAGTACTTC. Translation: CSAPPEVGAKNIQYF.

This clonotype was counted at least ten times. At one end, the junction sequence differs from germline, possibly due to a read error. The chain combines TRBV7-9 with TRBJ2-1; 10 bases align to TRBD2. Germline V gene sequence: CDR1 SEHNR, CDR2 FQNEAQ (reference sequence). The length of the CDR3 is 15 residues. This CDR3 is CASSVAGGSYNEQFF. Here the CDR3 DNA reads TGTGCCAGCAGCGTAGCGGGAGGATCCTACAATGAGCAGTTCTTC.

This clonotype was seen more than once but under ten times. CDR3 amino acids: CSARDWTPQTQYF. The CDR3 DNA follows: TGCAGTGCTAGAGATTGGACTCCCCAGACCCAGTACTTC. The chain recombines TRBV20-1 with TRBJ2-5; TRBD2 might be the D (5 bases). V was trimmed by 0 bases and J by 6 bases, leaving 11 bases between them. Per germline, CDR1 DFQATT and CDR2 SNEGSKA (reference sequence). The length of the CDR3 is 13 residues.

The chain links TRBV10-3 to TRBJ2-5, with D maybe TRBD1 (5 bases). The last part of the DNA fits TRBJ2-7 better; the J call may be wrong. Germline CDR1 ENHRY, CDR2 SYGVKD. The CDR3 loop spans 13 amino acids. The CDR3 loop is CAISGQSFDEQYF. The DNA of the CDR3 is TGTGCCATCAGTGGACAGTCTTTCGACGAGCAGTACTTC.

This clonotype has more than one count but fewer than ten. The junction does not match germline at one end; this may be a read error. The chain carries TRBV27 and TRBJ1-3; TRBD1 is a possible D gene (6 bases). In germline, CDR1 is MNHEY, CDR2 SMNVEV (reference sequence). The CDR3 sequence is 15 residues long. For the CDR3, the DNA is TGTGCCAGCAGCCCACAGGGCTCCTCTGGAAACACCGTATATTTT. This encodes CASSPQGSSGNTVYF.

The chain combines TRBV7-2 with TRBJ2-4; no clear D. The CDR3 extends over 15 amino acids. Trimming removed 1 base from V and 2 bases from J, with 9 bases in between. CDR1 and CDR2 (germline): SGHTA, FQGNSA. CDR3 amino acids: CASSLVGQTKNIQYF. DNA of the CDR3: TGTGCCAGCAGCTTAGTAGGGCAGACCAAAAACATTCAGTACTTC.

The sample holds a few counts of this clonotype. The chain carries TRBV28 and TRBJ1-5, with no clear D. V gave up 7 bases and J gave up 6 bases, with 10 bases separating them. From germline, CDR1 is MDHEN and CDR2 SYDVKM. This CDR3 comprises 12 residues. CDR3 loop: CASTSGSQPQHF. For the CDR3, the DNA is TGTGCCAGCACTTCAGGAAGTCAGCCCCAGCATTTT. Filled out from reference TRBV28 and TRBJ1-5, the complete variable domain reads DVKVTQSSRYLVKRTGEKVFLECVQDMDHENMFWYRQDPGLGLRLIYFSYDVKMKEKGDIPEGYSVSREKKERFSLILESASTNQTSMYLCASTSGSQPQHFGDGTRLSIL.